The rows below give T cell receptor beta chains drawn from one sample of a study of blood T cell repertoires in COVID-19. Profiling relied on immunoSEQ multiplex PCR, and the TCRdb table lists in-frame clones only, not all of them. This sample has 55,000 to 75,000 clones, with over 70% found just once. Specimen: peripheral blood. The receptors derive from a man aged 55-75 years with acute or convalescent COVID-19. Both conserved end residues are part of each CDR3. Each record gives: clone size, J gene, V gene, D gene, CDR3 DNA, CDR3 protein. D genes are given only for firm matches. Size values are once, few and many counts, or a class for expanded clones, and some rows have none.

clone size: -
J gene: TRBJ2-1
V gene: TRBV6-4
D gene: TRBD2
CDR3 DNA: TGTGCCAGCAGTGACGTGCCGGGAGGGGATTACAATGAGCAGTTCTTC
CDR3 protein: CASSDVPGGDYNEQFF

clone size: -
J gene: TRBJ1-6
V gene: TRBV5-4
D gene: -
CDR3 DNA: TGTGCCAGCACTCCCGCCCCGGGAAATAATTCACCCCTCCACTTT
CDR3 protein: CASTPAPGNNSPLHF

clone size: -
J gene: TRBJ1-3
V gene: TRBV5-1
D gene: -
CDR3 DNA: TGCGCCAGCAGCTCGGGGGTGGGAAACACCATATATTTT
CDR3 protein: CASSSGVGNTIYF

clone size: -
J gene: TRBJ1-1
V gene: TRBV5-5
D gene: -
CDR3 DNA: TGTGCCAGCAGCTGGCGGGGGATGAACACTGAAGCTTTCTTT
CDR3 protein: CASSWRGMNTEAFF

clone size: -
J gene: TRBJ2-7
V gene: TRBV6-5
D gene: -
CDR3 DNA: TGTGCCAGCAGTTCCAGGGGTAGCCCTCCCGAGCAGTACTTC
CDR3 protein: CASSSRGSPPEQYF

clone size: few
J gene: TRBJ2-2
V gene: TRBV27
D gene: -
CDR3 DNA: TGTGCCAGCAGTCGGATCAGCGGGCGAGCCAAGACCGGGGAGCTGTTTTTT
CDR3 protein: CASSRISGRAKTGELFF

clone size: -
J gene: TRBJ2-7
V gene: TRBV7-3
D gene: TRBD1
CDR3 DNA: TGTGCCAGCAGCGCAGCGGGACAGGGGGCTCGAGAGCAGTACTTC
CDR3 protein: CASSAAGQGAREQYF

clone size: -
J gene: TRBJ1-2
V gene: TRBV19
D gene: -
CDR3 DNA: TGTGCCAGTAGTATCGACGGGGAGTCCTATGGCTACACCTTC
CDR3 protein: CASSIDGESYGYTF

clone size: once
J gene: TRBJ2-5
V gene: TRBV5-4
D gene: TRBD2
CDR3 DNA: TGTGCCAGCAGCTTGCGCGGGGGGGAGGAGACCCAGTACTTC
CDR3 protein: CASSLRGGEETQYF

clone size: -
J gene: TRBJ1-5
V gene: TRBV2
D gene: TRBD1
CDR3 DNA: TGTGCCAGCAGTTGGGACAGCGATAATCAGCCCCAGCATTTT
CDR3 protein: CASSWDSDNQPQHF

clone size: once
J gene: TRBJ2-7
V gene: TRBV5-1
D gene: TRBD1
CDR3 DNA: TGCGCCAGCTCGGACAGGGTGACCTACGAGCAGTACTTC
CDR3 protein: CASSDRVTYEQYF

clone size: -
J gene: TRBJ2-5
V gene: TRBV9
D gene: TRBD1
CDR3 DNA: TGTGCCAGCAGCGTAGGGACAGGGCGGGAGACCCAGTACTTC
CDR3 protein: CASSVGTGRETQYF

clone size: -
J gene: TRBJ1-1
V gene: TRBV3-1/TRBV3-2
D gene: TRBD1
CDR3 DNA: TGTGCCAGCAGCCACACAGGGGCAGAGAACACTGAAGCTTTCTTT
CDR3 protein: CASSHTGAENTEAFF

clone size: -
J gene: TRBJ2-2
V gene: TRBV7-2
D gene: -
CDR3 DNA: TGTGCCAGCAGCTTCGCCGGGGAGCTGTTTTTT
CDR3 protein: CASSFAGELFF

clone size: few
J gene: TRBJ1-2
V gene: TRBV6-5
D gene: -
CDR3 DNA: TGTGCCAGCAGCCGAACAGTGAACTATGGCTACACCTTC
CDR3 protein: CASSRTVNYGYTF

clone size: -
J gene: TRBJ1-1
V gene: TRBV3-1/TRBV3-2
D gene: -
CDR3 DNA: TGTGCCAGCAGCCAACAGGTTGGCACTGAAGCTTTCTTT
CDR3 protein: CASSQQVGTEAFF

clone size: few
J gene: TRBJ2-3
V gene: TRBV28
D gene: -
CDR3 DNA: TGTGCCAGCAGCCAACAAGGGGGAAAGTTAGGAGATACGCAGTATTTT
CDR3 protein: CASSQQGGKLGDTQYF

clone size: -
J gene: TRBJ2-3
V gene: TRBV28
D gene: TRBD2
CDR3 DNA: TGTGCCAGCAGTTTGAGCGGGAGAGTTAGCACAGATACGCAGTATTTT
CDR3 protein: CASSLSGRVSTDTQYF

clone size: -
J gene: TRBJ1-3
V gene: TRBV28
D gene: -
CDR3 DNA: TGTGCCAGCAGATATGACAGGAACTCTGGAAACACCATATATTTT
CDR3 protein: CASRYDRNSGNTIYF

clone size: -
J gene: TRBJ2-7
V gene: TRBV5-6
D gene: -
CDR3 DNA: TGTGCCAGCAGCTTGAGACTAGTGATTTCCTACGAGCAGTACTTC
CDR3 protein: CASSLRLVISYEQYF

clone size: -
J gene: TRBJ1-1
V gene: TRBV7-3
D gene: -
CDR3 DNA: TGTGCCAGCAGCTTAATGGTAGGGAGGGATAAAGCTTTCTTT
CDR3 protein: CASSLMVGRDKAFF

clone size: -
J gene: TRBJ2-6
V gene: TRBV5-1
D gene: -
CDR3 DNA: TGCGCCAGCAGCTTGGTAGGACAGATAGGCTCTGGGGCCAACGTCCTGACTTTC
CDR3 protein: CASSLVGQIGSGANVLTF

clone size: -
J gene: TRBJ2-1
V gene: TRBV5-1
D gene: TRBD2
CDR3 DNA: TGCGCCAGCAGCTTGTGGACTAGCGGGAGGGTCTCTAGGGGCTACAATGAGCAGTTCTTC
CDR3 protein: CASSLWTSGRVSRGYNEQFF

clone size: few
J gene: TRBJ2-2
V gene: TRBV9
D gene: -
CDR3 DNA: TGTGCCAGCAGCGTTTTGGACAGGAACACCGGGGAGCTGTTTTTT
CDR3 protein: CASSVLDRNTGELFF

clone size: -
J gene: TRBJ1-1
V gene: TRBV10-1
D gene: TRBD1
CDR3 DNA: TGCGCCAGCAGTGGGGACAGGGTGGATGAAGCTTTCTTT
CDR3 protein: CASSGDRVDEAFF

clone size: -
J gene: TRBJ2-2
V gene: TRBV7-3
D gene: -
CDR3 DNA: TGTGCCAGCAGCTCCCTCTCCCCCGGGGAGCTGTTTTTT
CDR3 protein: CASSSLSPGELFF

clone size: -
J gene: TRBJ1-4
V gene: TRBV5-1
D gene: -
CDR3 DNA: TGCGCCAGCAGCCCGGGGGTGGAGGCAACTAATGAAAAACTGTTTTTT
CDR3 protein: CASSPGVEATNEKLFF

clone size: -
J gene: TRBJ2-2
V gene: TRBV5-1
D gene: TRBD2
CDR3 DNA: TGCGCCAGCAGCCTTCTAGCGGGAACGAACACCGGGGAGCTGTTTTTT
CDR3 protein: CASSLLAGTNTGELFF

clone size: -
J gene: TRBJ2-3
V gene: TRBV7-2
D gene: TRBD2
CDR3 DNA: TGTGCCAGCAGCTTCGGACTAGCATCCGATACGCAGTATTTT
CDR3 protein: CASSFGLASDTQYF

clone size: -
J gene: TRBJ2-2
V gene: TRBV6-5
D gene: -
CDR3 DNA: TGTGCCAGCACCCAAATCACCGCGGGCACCGGGGAGCTGTTTTTT
CDR3 protein: CASTQITAGTGELFF

clone size: -
J gene: TRBJ2-1
V gene: TRBV6-5
D gene: TRBD1
CDR3 DNA: TGTGCCAGCAGTCCCAGGGGGCTTTTGTCGTTCTTC
CDR3 protein: CASSPRGLLSFF

clone size: -
J gene: TRBJ2-1
V gene: TRBV24-1
D gene: TRBD1
CDR3 DNA: TGTGCCACCGGTGAGTTAGGGGACAGCAGTCCGGATGAGCAGTTCTTC
CDR3 protein: CATGELGDSSPDEQFF

clone size: once
J gene: TRBJ1-1
V gene: TRBV11-3
D gene: TRBD1
CDR3 DNA: TGTGCCAGCAGCTCCGGGACAGGGGGCGGTGAAGCTTTCTTT
CDR3 protein: CASSSGTGGGEAFF

clone size: -
J gene: TRBJ2-2
V gene: TRBV24-1
D gene: TRBD1
CDR3 DNA: TGTGCCGCGGGACAGGCTAACACCGGGGAGCTGTTTTTT
CDR3 protein: CAAGQANTGELFF

clone size: -
J gene: TRBJ2-3
V gene: TRBV5-4
D gene: TRBD1
CDR3 DNA: TGTGCCAGCAGCCGGACAGGGCCAGATACGCAGTATTTT
CDR3 protein: CASSRTGPDTQYF

clone size: -
J gene: TRBJ2-6
V gene: TRBV5-4
D gene: -
CDR3 DNA: TGTGCCAGCAGCTTAGAGATGATCTCTGGGGCCAACGTCCTGACTTTC
CDR3 protein: CASSLEMISGANVLTF

clone size: once
J gene: TRBJ2-1
V gene: TRBV3-1/TRBV3-2
D gene: TRBD2
CDR3 DNA: TGTGCCAGCAGCCAAAGGGACCCGGGGGGAAATGAGCAGTTCTTC
CDR3 protein: CASSQRDPGGNEQFF

clone size: -
J gene: TRBJ2-3
V gene: TRBV19
D gene: -
CDR3 DNA: TGTGCCAGTAGTACGCACCGACAGGCTAGCACAGATACGCAGTATTTT
CDR3 protein: CASSTHRQASTDTQYF

clone size: once
J gene: TRBJ2-1
V gene: TRBV20-1
D gene: TRBD2
CDR3 DNA: TGCAGTGCTAGTCCTAGCGGCCTGCGCTCCTACAATGAGCAGTTCTTC
CDR3 protein: CSASPSGLRSYNEQFF

clone size: once
J gene: TRBJ2-1
V gene: TRBV5-5
D gene: TRBD1
CDR3 DNA: TGTGCCAGCAGCTTTCGACAGGGCGCATACAATGAGCAGTTCTTC
CDR3 protein: CASSFRQGAYNEQFF

clone size: -
J gene: TRBJ1-1
V gene: TRBV5-6
D gene: -
CDR3 DNA: TGTGCCAGCAATTCCAGGTTTGGTGAAGCTTTCTTT
CDR3 protein: CASNSRFGEAFF

clone size: -
J gene: TRBJ2-3
V gene: TRBV28
D gene: -
CDR3 DNA: TGTGCCAGCAGTTTTGGGGGAGGTGGAGATACGCAGTATTTT
CDR3 protein: CASSFGGGGDTQYF

clone size: -
J gene: TRBJ2-1
V gene: TRBV2
D gene: TRBD2
CDR3 DNA: TGTGCCAGCAGTGTCAGTCTAGCGGGAGGAAATGAGCAGTTCTTC
CDR3 protein: CASSVSLAGGNEQFF

clone size: once
J gene: TRBJ1-1
V gene: TRBV19
D gene: -
CDR3 DNA: TGTGCCAGTAGGCTGCAACAGGGGAACACTGAAGCTTTCTTT
CDR3 protein: CASRLQQGNTEAFF

clone size: -
J gene: TRBJ1-2
V gene: TRBV11-2
D gene: TRBD1
CDR3 DNA: TGTGCCAGCAGCGCAGGGGGCCGTGGCTACACCTTC
CDR3 protein: CASSAGGRGYTF

clone size: -
J gene: TRBJ2-2
V gene: TRBV9
D gene: -
CDR3 DNA: TGTGCCAGCAGCGTAGTGTCCAGGGACACCGGGGAGCTGTTTTTT
CDR3 protein: CASSVVSRDTGELFF

clone size: -
J gene: TRBJ2-5
V gene: TRBV6-5
D gene: -
CDR3 DNA: TGTGCCAGCAGTTACATACGGGACAAGGGCCGACGGACCCAGTACTTC
CDR3 protein: CASSYIRDKGRRTQYF

clone size: once
J gene: TRBJ2-2
V gene: TRBV4-1
D gene: TRBD2
CDR3 DNA: TGCGCCAGCAGCCAGGAGCGGGGGGGCCCCGGGGAGCTGTTTTTT
CDR3 protein: CASSQERGGPGELFF

clone size: -
J gene: TRBJ1-2
V gene: TRBV19
D gene: TRBD1
CDR3 DNA: TGTGCCAGTAGGACAGGGGAAGGTGGCTACACCTTC
CDR3 protein: CASRTGEGGYTF

clone size: -
J gene: TRBJ2-3
V gene: TRBV19
D gene: -
CDR3 DNA: TGTGCCAGTAGTATATCAGATTCCCTTAGCACAGATACGCAGTATTTT
CDR3 protein: CASSISDSLSTDTQYF

clone size: once
J gene: TRBJ2-7
V gene: TRBV6-1
D gene: TRBD2
CDR3 DNA: TGTGCCAGCAGTGACGGACTAGCGGGAGTATTCGAGCAGTACTTC
CDR3 protein: CASSDGLAGVFEQYF

clone size: -
J gene: TRBJ2-1
V gene: TRBV24-1
D gene: TRBD2
CDR3 DNA: TGTGCCACCAGTGACCAGACTAGCGGGGGGTACAATGAGCAGTTCTTC
CDR3 protein: CATSDQTSGGYNEQFF

clone size: many
J gene: TRBJ2-5
V gene: TRBV5-4
D gene: -
CDR3 DNA: TGTGCCAGCAGCCCGGTTAGCAACCAAGAGACCCAGTACTTC
CDR3 protein: CASSPVSNQETQYF

clone size: -
J gene: TRBJ1-2
V gene: TRBV4-2
D gene: -
CDR3 DNA: TGTGCCAGCAGCCAAGAGAACAGGGCAAGTTCACATGGCTACACCTTC
CDR3 protein: CASSQENRASSHGYTF

clone size: few
J gene: TRBJ2-2
V gene: TRBV15
D gene: -
CDR3 DNA: TGTGCCACCAGCGGCGACAGGACCGGCGGGGAGCTGTTTTTT
CDR3 protein: CATSGDRTGGELFF

clone size: few
J gene: TRBJ2-7
V gene: TRBV9
D gene: TRBD1
CDR3 DNA: TGTGCCAGCAGCGTCGGGACAGGGGGAATCTACGAGCAGTACTTC
CDR3 protein: CASSVGTGGIYEQYF

clone size: -
J gene: TRBJ2-3
V gene: TRBV9
D gene: TRBD1
CDR3 DNA: TGTGCCAGCAGCACAACAGGGGGAACAGATACGCAGTATTTT
CDR3 protein: CASSTTGGTDTQYF

clone size: -
J gene: TRBJ1-2
V gene: TRBV21-1
D gene: -
CDR3 DNA: TGTGCCAGCAGCCCGAGCTCGGACAGGGGCGGCGGCTACACCTTC
CDR3 protein: CASSPSSDRGGGYTF

clone size: -
J gene: TRBJ1-2
V gene: TRBV19
D gene: TRBD1
CDR3 DNA: TGTGCCAGTAGTAACCTCGGACAGGGGGAAGGCTACACCTTC
CDR3 protein: CASSNLGQGEGYTF

clone size: -
J gene: TRBJ1-3
V gene: TRBV6-5
D gene: -
CDR3 DNA: TGTGCCAGCACCCTTGGGGAGGAATTGGGAAACACCATATATTTT
CDR3 protein: CASTLGEELGNTIYF